The 14 T cell receptor beta chains given below trace back to one sample, sequenced in a study of neurological immune-mediated disorders. A single record per CDR3 protein comes from TCRdb applying MiXCR to the 5' RACE reads. Of 85,000 to 90,000 distinct CDR3 sequences listed, 3% to 4.5% are singletons. Sequencing input: PBMCs. All receptors derive from a woman aged 45-65 years with multiple sclerosis.

Ten or more counts support this clonotype. The rearrangement links TRBV27 to TRBJ1-5, with 7 bases matching TRBD1. This CDR3 is 13 amino acids long. The ends lost 5 bases at V and 7 bases at J; junction bases unmatched: 5. Germline V gives CDR1 MNHEY, CDR2 SMNVEV (reference sequence). This CDR3 reads CASSHRGGQPQHF. The CDR3 nucleotides are TGTGCCAGCAGTCACAGGGGTGGGCAGCCCCAGCATTTT.

At least ten counts were recorded for this clonotype. The genes are TRBV12-3 or TRBV12-4 and TRBJ1-6; D is uncertain. V was pared by 4 bases and J by 4 bases, with 14 bases between. The length of the CDR3 is 16 residues. The CDR3 is CASSSQIGIYNSPLHF. The CDR3 coding sequence is TGTGCCAGCAGTTCCCAGATTGGGATATATAATTCACCCCTCCACTTT.

This clonotype has at least ten counts. The chain combines TRBV20-1 with TRBJ2-7, with D perhaps TRBD1 (5 bases). V lost 0 bases and J 1 base, leaving 22 bases between the germline ends. CDR1 and CDR2 from the germline V gene are DFQATT and SNEGSKA (reference sequence). The CDR3 runs to 18 residues. CDR3 amino acids: CSARDRELIGARSYEQYF. CDR3 sequence (DNA): TGCAGTGCTAGAGATCGAGAATTGATAGGGGCGCGTTCCTACGAGCAGTACTTC.

This clonotype was detected ten times or more. V is TRBV9 and J is TRBJ2-3; TRBD1 aligns across 7 bases. The V gene's germline CDR1 is SGDLS and CDR2 YYNGEE. Trimming removed 3 bases from V and 1 base from J; junction bases left unmatched: 5. The CDR3 runs 15 residues. The CDR3 region has the DNA TGTGCCAGCAGCGGAGGGACAGCTCGCACAGATACGCAGTATTTT. Its protein product is CASSGGTARTDTQYF.

This clonotype was recorded many times. The chain recombines TRBV7-2 with TRBJ1-3; D unresolved. Trimming removed 2 bases from V and 0 bases from J, with 14 bases in between. CDR1 and CDR2 from the germline V gene are SGHTA and FQGNSA. The CDR3 runs to 17 residues. The CDR3: CASSLRAGTISGNTIYF. CDR3 DNA sequence: TGTGCCAGCAGCTTAAGGGCGGGCACGATCTCTGGAAACACCATATATTTT. The variable domain in full, completed from reference TRBV7-2 and TRBJ1-3, reads GAGVSQSPSNKVTEKGKDVELRCDPISGHTALYWYRQSLGQGLEFLIYFQGNSAPDKSGLPSDRFSAERTGGSVSTLTIQRTQQEDSAVYLCASSLRAGTISGNTIYFGEGSWLTVV.

This clonotype came up many times. The chain has TRBV11-2 and TRBJ2-7; D gene unclear. CDR1 and CDR2 (germline): SGHAT, FQNNGV. Trimming pared 5 bases from V and 4 bases from J, leaving 3 bases between. The CDR3 runs 10 residues. CDR3 loop: CASSRYEQYF. DNA for the CDR3: TGTGCCAGCAGCAGATACGAGCAGTACTTC. Based on the CDR3 plus reference TRBV11-2 and TRBJ2-7, the full variable domain is EAGVAQSPRYKIIEKRQSVAFWCNPISGHATLYWYQQILGQGPKLLIQFQNNGVVDDSQLPKDRFSAERLKGVDSTLKIQPAKLEDSAVYLCASSRYEQYFGPGTRLTVT.

This clonotype was seen repeatedly, ten times or more. The V call is TRBV7-2, the J call TRBJ2-1; TRBD2 agrees at 8 bases. The CDR3 length is 18 residues. The J segment lost 9 bases and the V segment lost 0 bases, leaving 16 bases of the junction unmatched. From germline, CDR1 is SGHTA and CDR2 FQGNSA. CDR3 in amino acids: CASSLAGRLAGGAAEQFF. The CDR3 DNA reads as TGTGCCAGCAGCTTAGCTGGAAGGTTGGCGGGGGGTGCAGCTGAGCAGTTCTTC.

DNA of the CDR3: TGCGCCAGCAGCTTGGCGGCGGCGGGGGAGCAGTACTTC. Its protein is CASSLAAAGEQYF. J is TRBJ2-7 and V is TRBV5-1; maybe TRBD2 (6 bases). The V end was cut by 0 bases, the J end by 7 bases, with 11 bases between. The germline CDR1 and CDR2 sequences are SGHRS and YFSETQ. The CDR3 is made up of 13 amino acids.

This clonotype was observed at least ten times. The CDR3 coding sequence is TGCAGCGTAGGGACAGGGTACGAGCAGTACTTC. Amino acid sequence: CSVGTGYEQYF. V is TRBV29-1 and J is TRBJ2-7; the match to TRBD1 covers 9 bases. The CDR3 sequence is 11 residues long. Germline assignment: CDR1 SQVTM and CDR2 ANQGSEA. V lost 6 bases to trimming and J lost 4 bases; unmatched junction nucleotides: 1.

A few counts support this clonotype. The rearrangement links TRBV20-1 to TRBJ1-6, with D unclear. V gave up 1 base and J gave up 9 bases, with 13 bases separating them. The CDR3 spans 14 residues. Germline V gene sequence: CDR1 DFQATT, CDR2 SNEGSKA (reference sequence). The CDR3 protein is CSARGRGARSPLHF. In DNA, the CDR3 is TGCAGTGCTAGAGGTCGGGGAGCGCGTTCACCCCTCCACTTT.

This clonotype came up many times. V usage is TRBV20-1 and J usage is TRBJ2-2; 12 bases agree with TRBD2. V gave up 4 bases and J gave up 4 bases; unmatched junction bases: 13. Germline values: CDR1 DFQATT, CDR2 SNEGSKA (reference sequence). The CDR3 length is 18 residues. The CDR3 is CSATVTSGGPRVTGELFF. The CDR3 DNA reads as TGCAGTGCTACCGTGACTAGCGGGGGCCCCCGCGTCACCGGGGAGCTGTTTTTT.

In this sample, this clonotype turned up many times. This chain joins TRBV20-1 and TRBJ1-3; perhaps TRBD1 as D (5 bases). V lost 5 bases to trimming and J lost 4 bases, with 24 bases between them. The germline gives CDR1 DFQATT, CDR2 SNEGSKA (reference sequence). The CDR3 spans 17 residues. Here the CDR3 reads CSASALDSGTLGNTIYF. The CDR3, as DNA: TGCAGTGCTTCAGCATTGGACTCCGGGACCCTAGGAAACACCATATATTTT.

This clonotype occurred many times. This chain connects TRBV7-9 to TRBJ2-5; D is uncertain. V lost 7 bases and J 2 bases, leaving 8 bases between the germline ends. Germline loops: CDR1 SEHNR, CDR2 FQNEAQ (reference sequence). This CDR3 has 12 residues. The CDR3 here is CASTPRQETQYF. CDR3 nucleotides: TGTGCCAGCACCCCTCGGCAAGAGACCCAGTACTTC. Supplemented by reference TRBV7-9 and TRBJ2-5, the full variable domain reads DTGVSQNPRHKITKRGQNVTFRCDPISEHNRLYWYRQTLGQGPEFLTYFQNEAQLEKSRLLSDRFSAERPKGSFSTLEIQRTEQGDSAMYLCASTPRQETQYFGPGTRLLVL.

In its sample, this clonotype was seen many times. V usage is TRBV27 and J usage is TRBJ1-2, with no clear D. From germline, CDR1 is MNHEY and CDR2 SMNVEV (reference sequence). The CDR3 totals 14 residues. V shed 5 bases and J shed 4 bases, with 14 bases lying between them. This CDR3 is CASSPLGRPYGYTF. CDR3 sequence (DNA): TGTGCCAGCAGTCCCCTAGGCAGGCCCTATGGCTACACCTTC.